This passage covers 9 T cell receptor beta chains from one sample sequenced in a study of T-cell memory formation after mild COVID-19. One entry per CDR3 protein results from TCRdb running MiXCR on the 5' RACE reads. The table includes about 340,000 distinct CDR3 sequences, more than 15% detected once. Sequences were obtained from PBMCs or a T cell subset sorted from them (not recorded which). The receptors originated from a man between 18 and 29 years old who had mild COVID-19 (a few samples of this study predate the infection). Cell type and time point are not known.

This clonotype appeared many times. The chain employs TRBV11-2 and TRBJ2-3; possible D gene TRBD2, 5 bases. Germline V gene lookup returns CDR1 SGHAT and CDR2 FQNNGV. Trimming stripped 3 bases from V and 0 bases from J, with 13 bases between. The CDR3 contains 16 residues. CDR3 DNA: TGTGCCAGCAGCTTCTCCTCGGGGAGTAGCACAGATACGCAGTATTTT. Translated, it gives CASSFSSGSSTDTQYF.

This chain connects TRBV5-1 to TRBJ1-2; no reliable D call. The CDR3 is 12 amino acids. Looked up from germline, CDR1 is SGHRS and CDR2 is YFSETQ. V lost 4 bases to trimming and J lost 6 bases, with 10 bases between them. For the CDR3, the DNA is TGCGCCAGCAGCCCTGTTGGGGATGGCTACACCTTC. This translates into CASSPVGDGYTF.

The sample holds a few counts of this clonotype. The V and J genes are TRBV5-6 and TRBJ2-2, with 7 positions matching TRBD1. After removal of 2 bases from V and 3 bases from J, the junction contained 10 bases not matched to a gene. Per the germline V gene, CDR1 is SGHDT and CDR2 is YYEEEE. This CDR3 spans 17 amino acids. CDR3 region: CASSFRLDRDDTGELFF. The CDR3 coding sequence is TGTGCCAGCAGCTTTCGCCTAGACAGGGACGACACCGGGGAGCTGTTTTTT.

The chain has TRBV9 and TRBJ1-2, with D unresolved. Germline V gene lookup returns CDR1 SGDLS and CDR2 YYNGEE. The CDR3 extends over 14 amino acids. The V and J ends lost 0 bases and 8 bases respectively, with 14 bases between them. Here the CDR3 DNA reads TGTGCCAGCAGCGTAGTAGGGTCCCTTGGAGGCTACACCTTC. This gives the protein CASSVVGSLGGYTF.

The CDR3 sequence: CATSRGAGRATDTQYF. The CDR3 DNA follows: TGTGCCACCAGCAGAGGGGCCGGGAGGGCTACAGATACGCAGTATTTT. The V gene is TRBV15, the J gene TRBJ2-3; TRBD2 matches at 8 bases. Germline V CDR1 and CDR2: LNHNV, YYDKDF (reference sequence). With 1 base clipped from V and 3 bases from J, the junction kept 6 bases outside the gene matches. CDR3 size: 16 residues.

This clonotype was picked up a small number of times. This chain uses TRBV13 with TRBJ2-7; 8 bases are a match to TRBD1. The CDR3 sequence is 13 residues long. Germline V gives CDR1 PRHDT, CDR2 FYEKMQ (reference sequence). V shed 4 bases, J shed 6 bases, and the junction held 5 bases outside the gene matches. As DNA, the CDR3 is TGTGCCAGCAGCTGGGGGACAGGAGGCGAGCAGTACGTC. Protein product: CASSWGTGGEQYV.

This clonotype was observed a handful of times. This chain connects TRBV12-3 or TRBV12-4 to TRBJ2-2; unclear D gene. The CDR3 consists of 15 residues. The V and J ends lost 3 bases and 6 bases respectively, with 14 bases between them. CDR3 DNA: TGTGCCAGCAGTTTTGTGGCTCCCGCCGCCGGGGAGCTGTTTTTT. Amino acid sequence: CASSFVAPAAGELFF.

This clonotype has just a few counts. The chain couples TRBV5-1 to TRBJ2-3; 9 nucleotides line up with TRBD2. V shed 4 bases, J shed 0 bases, and the junction held 9 bases outside the gene matches. This CDR3 contains 17 residues. Germline-derived CDR1 and CDR2 are SGHRS and YFSETQ. Here the CDR3 DNA reads TGCGCCAGCAGCAATAAGCGGGGGGCCCTCAGCACAGATACGCAGTATTTT. Protein product: CASSNKRGALSTDTQYF. Filled out from reference TRBV5-1 and TRBJ2-3, the complete variable domain reads KAGVTQTPRYLIKTRGQQVTLSCSPISGHRSVSWYQQTPGQGLQFLFEYFSETQRNKGNFPGRFSGRQFSNSRSEMNVSTLELGDSALYLCASSNKRGALSTDTQYFGPGTRLTVL.

V gene TRBV9 combines with J gene TRBJ2-7; unclear D gene. The CDR3 runs 14 residues. Germline V gives CDR1 SGDLS, CDR2 YYNGEE. Deletions cut 0 bases from V and 0 bases from J, with 7 bases between. CDR3 region: CASSVGGSSYEQYF. CDR3 nucleotide sequence: TGTGCCAGCAGCGTAGGCGGCAGCTCCTACGAGCAGTACTTC.